This TCR beta chain came from a study of T-cell memory formation after mild COVID-19. Background on the study: The TCR clusters were mostly specific to one donor.

Study results and limitations: Memory sampled before infection contained some responding clones, suggesting cross-reactive memory joined.

The CDR3 is made up of 13 amino acids. Germline assignment: CDR1 SGDLS and CDR2 YYNGEE. V was trimmed by 0 bases and J by 4 bases, leaving 7 bases between them. TCRdb analysed the 5' RACE reads with MiXCR anew, one entry per CDR3 protein. The table records 150,000 or so distinct CDR3 sequences, around a tenth of them present only once. Points on this clonotype: The antigen is undetermined.

The gene calls are TRBV9 and TRBJ1-2; no reliable D call. The TCR originated in a man between 18 and 29 years old who had mild COVID-19 (a few samples of this study predate the infection). Cell type and time point are not known. Sequencing was carried out using PBMCs or a T cell subset sorted from them (not recorded which). CDR3 in amino acids: CASSVGETYGYTF. As DNA, the CDR3 is TGTGCCAGCAGCGTAGGTGAGACCTATGGCTACACCTTC.